This T cell receptor (beta chain) appears in the sequencing data of a study of cytomegalovirus exposure and HLA in healthy donors. This CDR3 is built from 15 residues. Germline assignment: CDR1 MNHNS and CDR2 SASEGT. The ends were cut back, 3 bases at V and 5 bases at J, with 14 bases in the middle. Use of 60 Vbeta and 13 Jbeta primers characterized the PCR. Sequenced by immunoSEQ multiplex PCR; TCRdb stores in-frame clones only, minus some. The sample holds roughly 150,000 clones, approximately 83% seen once. Donors consisted of healthy bone marrow donors. Study observations and caveats: Researchers reportedly found TCR beta sequences accurately predicted most subjects' HLA-A and HLA-B alleles. A later analysis linked a missense DCLRE1C variant to TCR beta V- and J-gene trimming.

A note on this clone: The antigen remains undetermined.

Sequenced material: PBMCs. V usage is TRBV6-1 and J usage is TRBJ1-5; D remains ambiguous. The receptor's source is a boy aged 2 to 10 in good health and CMV-seronegative. The chain's CDR3 is CASSEAGYEDQPQHF. The CDR3 coding sequence is TGTGCCAGCAGTGAGGCGGGGTATGAGGATCAGCCCCAGCATTTT.